Below are 20 T cell receptor beta chains sequenced from a single sample in a study of somatic mutations in cytotoxic T cells in rheumatoid arthritis. The data were produced by immunoSEQ multiplex PCR, yet TCRdb's version contains in-frame clones alone and is incomplete. The sample shows 15,000 to 20,000 clones, around four fifths of them seen only once. The specimen sequenced was CD8+ T cells sorted from blood. These receptors were collected from a man aged 18 to 35 with rheumatoid arthritis.

The rearrangement joins TRBV7-9 to TRBJ1-2; D unresolved. The CDR3 is 14 residues long. The V end was cut by 3 bases, the J end by 8 bases, with 16 bases between. Germline V gene lookup returns CDR1 SEHNR and CDR2 FQNEAQ (reference sequence). Written as DNA, the CDR3 is TGTGCCAGCAGCTTCGAGGAGGGAAGTGAAGGCTACACCTTC. It encodes CASSFEEGSEGYTF.

The chain recombines TRBV6-5 with TRBJ1-5, with D hard to call. V was shortened by 6 bases and J by 0 bases, with 12 bases between the two germline ends. CDR1 is MNHEY and CDR2 is SVGAGI in the germline V gene. CDR3 length equals 15 residues. The CDR3 coding sequence is TGTGCCAGCAGCTACGGCGGAAATAGCAATCAGCCCCAGCATTTT. It yields the protein CASSYGGNSNQPQHF.

This chain uses TRBV19 with TRBJ1-5; D ambiguous. Germline V CDR1 and CDR2: LNHDA, SQIVND (reference sequence). V gave up 3 bases and J gave up 4 bases, with 4 bases separating them. The CDR3 is made up of 12 amino acids. CDR3 in DNA: TGTGCCAGTAGTATGGCTAATCAGCCCCAGCATTTT. Translating it yields CASSMANQPQHF.

The rearrangement joins TRBV6-1 to TRBJ2-7; tentatively, D is TRBD1 (6 bases). Trimming stripped 7 bases from V and 4 bases from J, with 14 bases between. This CDR3 comprises 13 residues. CDR1 and CDR2 (germline): MNHNS, SASEGT. The CDR3 is CASTEGESYEQYF. For the CDR3, the DNA is TGTGCCAGCACAGAGGGGGAATCTTACGAGCAGTACTTC.

The V gene is TRBV4-1, the J gene TRBJ1-2; 9 bases are a match to TRBD1. This CDR3 has 18 residues. J lost 4 bases, V lost 0 bases, and 12 bases had no gene match. Germline assignment: CDR1 MGHRA and CDR2 YSYEKL. The DNA for the CDR3 is TGCGCCAGCAGCCAAGATCGGGGACAGGGACCGATTACCTATGGCTACACCTTC. This gives the protein CASSQDRGQGPITYGYTF.

The chain recombines TRBV5-1 with TRBJ2-3, with D perhaps assigned TRBD1 or TRBD2 (5 bases each). This CDR3 is built from 16 residues. Germline-derived CDR1 and CDR2 are SGHRS and YFSETQ. Trimming shortened V by 7 bases and J by 2 bases, and 20 bases separated the two germline ends. DNA for the CDR3: TGCGCCAGCCTAGCCGAGCCAGGGTCTTTCACAGATACGCAGTATTTT. Encoded protein: CASLAEPGSFTDTQYF.

A few counts support this clone. This chain connects TRBV9 to TRBJ2-7, with 9 positions matching TRBD1. With 4 bases clipped from V and 3 bases from J, the junction kept 2 bases outside the gene matches. The CDR3 covers 13 residues. The germline gives CDR1 SGDLS, CDR2 YYNGEE. The CDR3 reads CASSTTGGYEQYF. The CDR3 DNA reads TGTGCCAGCAGCACGACAGGGGGCTACGAGCAGTACTTC.

This sequence joins TRBV6-5 and TRBJ1-1, with 7 bases that match TRBD1. In germline, CDR1 is MNHEY, CDR2 SVGAGI. With V trimmed by 8 bases and J by 4 bases, 7 bases remained unmatched. The CDR3 covers 13 residues. The CDR3 sequence: CASDREVGTEAFF. CDR3 nucleotides: TGTGCCAGCGACAGGGAGGTCGGCACTGAAGCTTTCTTT.

The CDR3 spells CSVGTGSYEQYF. The DNA for the CDR3 is TGCAGCGTGGGGACAGGTTCCTACGAGCAGTACTTC. This rearrangement joins TRBV29-1 to TRBJ2-7, with TRBD1 identical over 8 bases. The length of the CDR3 is 12 residues. Trimming cost V 6 bases and J 1 base; bases outside gene matches: 2. Germline V gene data show CDR1 as SQVTM and CDR2 as ANQGSEA.

The chain combines TRBV28 with TRBJ2-1; tentatively, D is TRBD2 (5 bases). Germline V gene data show CDR1 as MDHEN and CDR2 as SYDVKM. The germline V and J ends were trimmed by 5 bases and 0 bases, with 11 bases remaining between them. The CDR3 length is 15 residues. The CDR3 here is CASSPGLNSYNEQFF. Here the CDR3 DNA reads TGTGCCAGCAGTCCAGGACTGAACTCCTACAATGAGCAGTTCTTC. The complete variable domain, with remaining parts taken from reference TRBV28 and TRBJ2-1, reads DVKVTQSSRYLVKRTGEKVFLECVQDMDHENMFWYRQDPGLGLRLIYFSYDVKMKEKGDIPEGYSVSREKKERFSLILESASTNQTSMYLCASSPGLNSYNEQFFGPGTRLTVL.

The chain employs TRBV10-1 and TRBJ2-3; 9 nucleotides line up with TRBD2. From germline, CDR1 is WNHNN and CDR2 SYGVQD (reference sequence). The CDR3 is made up of 14 amino acids. Germline trimming cut 8 bases from V and 2 bases from J; bases unmatched to any gene: 5. The CDR3 coding sequence is TGCGCCAGCTCCAGCGGGGGGACCACAGATACGCAGTATTTT. Protein: CASSSGGTTDTQYF.

V is TRBV9 and J is TRBJ2-3; D gene uncertain. Germline loops: CDR1 SGDLS, CDR2 YYNGEE. The CDR3 runs to 13 residues. V dropped 0 bases and J dropped 3 bases, with 5 bases sitting between them. The CDR3 DNA reads TGTGCCAGCAGCGTAGTGGGAACAGATACGCAGTATTTT. The encoded protein is CASSVVGTDTQYF.

The count of this clone is one. V usage is TRBV7-2 and J usage is TRBJ1-1, with TRBD1 matching over 8 bases. Per germline, CDR1 SGHTA and CDR2 FQGNSA. V lost 4 bases, J lost 0 bases, and 4 bases stayed unmatched. The CDR3 length is 15 residues. Here the CDR3 DNA reads TGTGCCAGCAGCTCAAGGACAGGGATGAACACTGAAGCTTTCTTT. Translated: CASSSRTGMNTEAFF.

V usage is TRBV6-5 and J usage is TRBJ1-1; D possibly corresponds to TRBD1 (5 bases). CDR3 length: 13 residues. The ends were cut back, 7 bases at V and 0 bases at J, with 9 bases in the middle. Germline V gives CDR1 MNHEY, CDR2 SVGAGI. The CDR3 is CASTDSMNTEAFF. In DNA, the CDR3 is TGTGCCAGCACCGACAGCATGAACACTGAAGCTTTCTTT.

The chain combines TRBV4-1 with TRBJ2-3, with a weak D call TRBD2 (6 bases). Germline-derived CDR1 and CDR2 are MGHRA and YSYEKL. The CDR3 loop spans 17 amino acids. V was cut by 4 bases and J by 0 bases, with 17 bases left in between. CDR3 sequence (DNA): TGCGCCAGCAGCCCTCGTTCATCGGGGGACAGCACAGATACGCAGTATTTT. Amino acids: CASSPRSSGDSTDTQYF.

The chain has TRBV19 and TRBJ1-5; the match to TRBD1 covers 7 bases. Germline loops: CDR1 LNHDA, CDR2 SQIVND (reference sequence). With 4 bases clipped from V and 7 bases from J, the junction kept 10 bases outside the gene matches. The CDR3 is 15 amino acids. The CDR3 reads CASSNLDRQFQPQHF. The DNA for the CDR3 is TGTGCCAGTAGTAATTTGGACAGGCAATTCCAGCCCCAGCATTTT. The full variable domain, rest sourced from reference TRBV19 and TRBJ1-5, is DGGITQSPKYLFRKEGQNVTLSCEQNLNHDAMYWYRQDPGQGLRLIYYSQIVNDFQKGDIAEGYSVSREKKESFPLTVTSAQKNPTAFYLCASSNLDRQFQPQHFGDGTRLSIL.

V usage is TRBV6-6 and J usage is TRBJ2-1; D not resolved. Germline values: CDR1 MNHNY, CDR2 SVGAGI (reference sequence). V shed 0 bases and J shed 14 bases, with 23 bases lying between them. This CDR3 comprises 16 residues. Written as DNA, the CDR3 is TGTGCCAGCAGTTACTCGATACGTTTCTCTCGGCAGGCAGAGTTCTTC. It codes for CASSYSIRFSRQAEFF.

J is TRBJ2-2 and V is TRBV7-3; possibly TRBD1 for D (5 bases). The V gene lost 2 bases and the J gene lost 1 base, with 5 bases spanning the gap. This CDR3 contains 14 residues. Germline V lookup: CDR1 SGHTA, CDR2 FQGTGA. The CDR3 DNA follows: TGTGCCAGCAGCTTACAGGGGAACACCGGGGAGCTGTTTTTT. It codes for CASSLQGNTGELFF.

The chain carries TRBV4-1 and TRBJ1-5; D is possibly TRBD1 (6 bases). The CDR3 extends over 15 amino acids. Looked up from germline, CDR1 is MGHRA and CDR2 is YSYEKL. Trimming cost V 1 base and J 5 bases, with 12 bases left between them. This CDR3 reads CASSQVVQGDQPQHF. The CDR3 DNA sequence: TGCGCCAGCAGCCAAGTCGTACAGGGAGATCAGCCCCAGCATTTT.

V usage is TRBV19 and J usage is TRBJ2-2; D might be TRBD2 (7 bases). In germline, CDR1 is LNHDA, CDR2 SQIVND (reference sequence). Trimming left V 6 bases short and J 6 bases short, with 11 bases between. This CDR3 contains 13 residues. The CDR3 DNA follows: TGTGCCAGTAGCGTCGGGGGGCCCGGGGAGCTGTTTTTT. This encodes CASSVGGPGELFF.